This TCR beta chain was documented in a study of cytomegalovirus exposure and HLA in healthy donors. Study results and limitations: In a later analysis, most CMV-associated TCR beta chains appeared HLA-restricted. Reported performance of the classifier showed diagnosis of cytomegalovirus status with high specificity and sensitivity.

V was clipped by 0 bases and J by 0 bases, with 11 bases between them. The CDR3 consists of 16 residues. CDR1 and CDR2 from the germline V gene are LGHNA and YSLEER. A note on this clone: Its specificity is not known.

It was with 60 Vbeta and 13 Jbeta primers that the PCR ran. Sequencing was performed with immunoSEQ multiplex PCR; in TCRdb, only in-frame clones are kept and a portion is missing. This sample has 150,000 to 200,000 clones; around 78% occur once, and the top ten carry roughly 2.1%. The TCR originated in a woman in her twenties or thirties in good health and CMV-seropositive. The material sequenced was PBMCs. V gene TRBV4-3 combines with J gene TRBJ1-2; D might be TRBD1 (6 bases). The CDR3 DNA sequence: TGCGCCAGCAGCCAAGATCAGGGACACCCTAACTATGGCTACACCTTC. Its translation is CASSQDQGHPNYGYTF.